The 15 T cell receptor beta chains below all came from one sample that was sequenced in a study of CD4+ T cells in melanoma. Measured with immunoSEQ multiplex PCR; TCRdb has only the in-frame clones, and not every one. Of about 10,000 clones listed, 55% to 75% were seen once; the top ten hold roughly 15%. The sample was cells from a culture (not recorded whether cultured in vitro). The source is a human donor with melanoma.

The chain is built from TRBV7-3 and TRBJ2-3; no clear D gene. With 3 bases removed from V and 0 bases from J, the gap between germline ends came to 4 bases. The CDR3 extends over 13 amino acids. CDR1 is SGHTA, CDR2 FQGTGA, per germline. The CDR3 is CASSFGSTDTQYF. The CDR3 DNA reads as TGTGCCAGCAGCTTTGGGAGCACAGATACGCAGTATTTT.

The chain uses TRBV2 and TRBJ2-5, with 12 bases lining up with TRBD2. The J call may be in error: the DNA end matches TRBJ2-7 better. Per the germline V gene, CDR1 is SNHLY and CDR2 is FYNNEI. The CDR3 has 14 amino acids. CDR3 nucleotide sequence: TGTGCCAGCAGGTCCGGACTAGCGGGGTACGAGCAGTACTTC. Protein: CASRSGLAGYEQYF.

This clone appeared a few times. The chain joins TRBV28 to TRBJ2-4; perhaps TRBD2 as D (5 bases). The V and J ends lost 7 bases and 7 bases respectively, with 17 bases between them. Germline lookup yields CDR1 MDHEN and CDR2 SYDVKM. The CDR3 extends over 14 amino acids. CDR3 coding DNA: TGTGCCAGCACTCGTTGGGAGACTGGGAACATTCAGTACTTC. It is translated as CASTRWETGNIQYF. Supplemented by reference TRBV28 and TRBJ2-4, the full variable domain reads DVKVTQSSRYLVKRTGEKVFLECVQDMDHENMFWYRQDPGLGLRLIYFSYDVKMKEKGDIPEGYSVSREKKERFSLILESASTNQTSMYLCASTRWETGNIQYFGAGTRLSVL.

This chain links TRBV7-2 with TRBJ1-6; D gene uncertain. V lost 4 bases and J 9 bases, leaving 7 bases between the germline ends. Germline lookup yields CDR1 SGHTA and CDR2 FQGNSA. The CDR3 is 12 amino acids. The CDR3 nucleotides read TGTGCCAGCAGCTCCAGACTTTCACCCCTCCACTTT. This sequence encodes CASSSRLSPLHF. The complete variable domain, with remaining parts taken from reference TRBV7-2 and TRBJ1-6, reads GAGVSQSPSNKVTEKGKDVELRCDPISGHTALYWYRQSLGQGLEFLIYFQGNSAPDKSGLPSDRFSAERTGGSVSTLTIQRTQQEDSAVYLCASSSRLSPLHFGNGTRLTVT.

The V gene is TRBV18, the J gene TRBJ1-1; D call uncertain. The germline CDR1 and CDR2 sequences are KGHSH and LQKENI. Trimming removed 0 bases at V and 3 bases at J, with 8 bases between. This CDR3 region has 14 residues. The CDR3 DNA reads TGTGCCAGCTCACCACCGGGTAGATACACTGAAGCTTTCTTT. Its protein is CASSPPGRYTEAFF.

In its sample, this clone was seen a few times. The V call is TRBV11-2, the J call TRBJ1-1; D remains ambiguous. V dropped 5 bases and J dropped 8 bases, with 9 bases sitting between them. Looked up from germline, CDR1 is SGHAT and CDR2 is FQNNGV. This CDR3 has 11 amino acids. CDR3 bases: TGTGCCAGCAGCGCACGGTTAGAAGCTTTCTTT. Translated, it gives CASSARLEAFF.

The chain has TRBV5-1 and TRBJ1-1, with D hard to call. V lost 1 base to trimming and J lost 0 bases, with 7 bases between them. This CDR3 region has 14 residues. Germline V gives CDR1 SGHRS, CDR2 YFSETQ. The CDR3 loop is CASSLSSLNTEAFF. For the CDR3, the DNA is TGCGCCAGCAGCTTGTCCAGCTTGAACACTGAAGCTTTCTTT.

This clone appeared once. V is TRBV2 and J is TRBJ2-7; the D call may be TRBD1 or TRBD2 (6 bases each). Trimming stripped 6 bases from V and 6 bases from J, with 18 bases between. CDR1 and CDR2 (germline): SNHLY, FYNNEI. CDR3 size: 14 residues. The CDR3 bases are TGTGCCAGCAGCAATCGGGGGCCCCCCCTCGAGCAGTACTTC. As protein: CASSNRGPPLEQYF.

The chain has TRBV6-6 and TRBJ1-2; no clear D. This CDR3 has 13 residues. CDR1 is MNHNY and CDR2 is SVGAGI in the germline V gene (reference sequence). Trimming shortened V by 4 bases and J by 4 bases, and 10 bases separated the two germline ends. The CDR3 sequence: CASSFDGTYGYTF. CDR3 DNA sequence: TGTGCCAGCAGTTTCGACGGAACCTATGGCTACACCTTC.

The genes are TRBV5-1 and TRBJ2-7; D assignment may be TRBD1 or TRBD2 (5 bases each). This CDR3 contains 15 residues. Per the germline V gene, CDR1 is SGHRS and CDR2 is YFSETQ. V was trimmed by 7 bases and J by 2 bases, leaving 19 bases between them. The CDR3 DNA sequence: TGCGCCAGCGGGTCGGGGCTGGGGAATCCCTACGAGCAGTACTTC. Translated: CASGSGLGNPYEQYF.

This clone has only a few counts. This chain uses TRBV2 with TRBJ2-5; no clear D. Germline V CDR1 and CDR2: SNHLY, FYNNEI. V was cut by 5 bases and J by 5 bases, with 9 bases left in between. The CDR3 is 12 amino acids. CDR3 bases: TGTGCCAGCAGTAAAGGATTCGAGACCCAGTACTTC. As protein: CASSKGFETQYF.

This chain connects TRBV4-1 to TRBJ2-7, with a weak D call TRBD1 (5 bases). Between the trimmed V and J ends, which lost 4 bases and 4 bases, there was a span of 17 bases. The CDR3 runs to 15 residues. Germline CDR1 and CDR2: MGHRA and YSYEKL. The CDR3 sequence is CASSREQAPEYEQYF. The CDR3 nucleotides are TGCGCCAGCAGCCGAGAACAGGCGCCGGAGTACGAGCAGTACTTC.

The J gene is TRBJ1-1, the V gene TRBV18, with unresolved D. The CDR3 length is 14 residues. Germline-derived CDR1 and CDR2 are KGHSH and LQKENI. Trimming cost V 3 bases and J 11 bases, with 19 bases left between them. As DNA, the CDR3 is TGTGCCAGCTCACCGGCCTTCTCCGGCCCAGCGGCTTTCTTT. It translates to CASSPAFSGPAAFF. The full variable domain, rest sourced from reference TRBV18 and TRBJ1-1, is NAGVMQNPRHLVRRRGQEARLRCSPMKGHSHVYWYRQLPEEGLKFMVYLQKENIIDESGMPKERFSAEFPKEGPSILRIQQVVRGDSAAYFCASSPAFSGPAAFFGQGTRLTVV.

The rearrangement uses TRBV5-8 and TRBJ2-5; TRBD1 agrees at 9 bases. With V trimmed by 4 bases and J by 5 bases, 15 bases remained unmatched. CDR3 length: 17 amino acids. Germline V gene sequence: CDR1 SGHTS, CDR2 YDEGEE. The CDR3 DNA reads TGTGCCAGCAGCACTGGGACAGGGAGTGGTCGACGGGAGACCCAGTACTTC. This gives the protein CASSTGTGSGRRETQYF.

This clone ranks as medium-sized. This chain joins TRBV6-5 and TRBJ2-1; D is unclear. Trimming cost V 2 bases and J 0 bases, with 5 bases left between them. The CDR3 covers 14 residues. CDR1 is MNHEY, CDR2 SVGAGI, per germline. The CDR3 bases are TGTGCCAGCAGTTACAGCCTCTCCTACAATGAGCAGTTCTTC. Its protein product is CASSYSLSYNEQFF.